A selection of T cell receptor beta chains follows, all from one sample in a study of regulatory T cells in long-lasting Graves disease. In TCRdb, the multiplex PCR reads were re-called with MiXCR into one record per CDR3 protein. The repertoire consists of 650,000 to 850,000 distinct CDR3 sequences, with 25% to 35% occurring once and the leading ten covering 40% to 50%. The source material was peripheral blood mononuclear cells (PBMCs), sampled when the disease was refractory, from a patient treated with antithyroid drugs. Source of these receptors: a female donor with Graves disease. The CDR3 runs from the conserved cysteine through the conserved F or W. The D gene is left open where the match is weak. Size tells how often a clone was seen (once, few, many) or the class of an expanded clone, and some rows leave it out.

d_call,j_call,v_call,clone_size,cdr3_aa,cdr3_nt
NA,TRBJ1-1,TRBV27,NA,CASSLSGGAEAFF,TGTGCCAGCAGTTTATCGGGGGGTGCTGAAGCTTTCTTT
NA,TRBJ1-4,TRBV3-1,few,CASRGTIGEKLFF,TGTGCCAGCAGGGGGACAATCGGGGAAAAACTGTTTTTT
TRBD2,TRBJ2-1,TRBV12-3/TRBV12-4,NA,CATHGEGRYNEQFF,TGTGCCACCCACGGGGAGGGTAGGTACAATGAGCAGTTCTTC
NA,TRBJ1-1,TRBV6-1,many,CASSEAFF,TGTGCCAGCAGTGAAGCTTTCTTT
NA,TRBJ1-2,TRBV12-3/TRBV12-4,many,CASSLPGPNYGYTF,TGTGCCAGCAGTTTACCGGGCCCTAACTATGGCTACACCTTC
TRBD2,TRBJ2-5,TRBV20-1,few,CSVEREPSGETQYF,TGCAGTGTTGAGCGGGAGCCGAGTGGGGAGACCCAGTACTTC
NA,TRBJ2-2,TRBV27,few,CASSTTGLTNAGELFF,TGTGCCAGCAGTACGACCGGGCTTACTAACGCCGGGGAGCTGTTTTTT
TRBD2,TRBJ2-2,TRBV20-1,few,CSARGGTSGSLNTGELFF,TGCAGTGCTAGAGGGGGGACTAGCGGGAGCTTGAACACCGGGGAGCTGTTTTTT
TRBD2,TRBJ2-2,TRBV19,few,CASGTSGRRTTGELFF,TGTGCCAGCGGGACTAGCGGGAGGCGCACCACCGGGGAGCTGTTTTTT
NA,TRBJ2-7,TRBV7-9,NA,CASSPGGGRPDNTIYEQYF,TGTGCCAGCAGCCCAGGAGGGGGGCGCCCCGACAATACTATTTACGAGCAGTACTTC
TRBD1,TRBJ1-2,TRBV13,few,CASSLVAGGAYGYTF,TGTGCCAGCAGCTTAGTGGCAGGGGGTGCCTATGGCTACACCTTC
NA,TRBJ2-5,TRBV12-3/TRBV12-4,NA,CASSPLSPQETQYF,TGTGCCAGCAGCCCACTCTCTCCCCAAGAGACCCAGTACTTC
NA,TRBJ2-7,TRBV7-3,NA,CASSRGLLNEQYF,TGTGCCAGCTCGCGGGGACTTTTGAACGAGCAGTACTTC
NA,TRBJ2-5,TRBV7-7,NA,CASSLASVGQETQYF,TGTGCCAGCAGCTTAGCCAGCGTGGGGCAAGAGACCCAGTACTTC
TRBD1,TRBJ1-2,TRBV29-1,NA,CSSGTGGTRSDGYTF,TGCAGCTCCGGGACAGGGGGCACTAGATCGGACGGCTACACCTTC
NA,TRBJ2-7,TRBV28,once,CACTLDDGQYF,TGTGCCTGCACTTTAGACGACGGGCAGTACTTC
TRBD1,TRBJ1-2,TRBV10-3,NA,CASRSPGQGSGYTF,TGTGCCAGCCGATCCCCGGGACAGGGGTCCGGCTACACCTTC
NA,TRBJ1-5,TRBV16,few,CASSNGAYSNQPQHF,TGTGCCAGCAGCAACGGGGCTTATAGCAATCAGCCCCAGCATTTT
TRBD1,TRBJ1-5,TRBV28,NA,CASSLTLTGKPQHF,TGTGCCAGCAGTTTAACCCTGACAGGGAAGCCCCAGCATTTT
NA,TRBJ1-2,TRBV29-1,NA,CSVDFTNYGYTF,TGCAGCGTTGACTTTACTAACTATGGCTACACCTTC
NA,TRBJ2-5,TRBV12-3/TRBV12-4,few,CASSLFRESKETQYF,TGTGCCAGCAGTTTATTCCGGGAGTCAAAAGAGACCCAGTACTTC
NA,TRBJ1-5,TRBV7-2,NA,CASSLWLDGEPQHF,TGTGCCAGCAGCTTATGGCTAGACGGAGAGCCCCAGCATTTT